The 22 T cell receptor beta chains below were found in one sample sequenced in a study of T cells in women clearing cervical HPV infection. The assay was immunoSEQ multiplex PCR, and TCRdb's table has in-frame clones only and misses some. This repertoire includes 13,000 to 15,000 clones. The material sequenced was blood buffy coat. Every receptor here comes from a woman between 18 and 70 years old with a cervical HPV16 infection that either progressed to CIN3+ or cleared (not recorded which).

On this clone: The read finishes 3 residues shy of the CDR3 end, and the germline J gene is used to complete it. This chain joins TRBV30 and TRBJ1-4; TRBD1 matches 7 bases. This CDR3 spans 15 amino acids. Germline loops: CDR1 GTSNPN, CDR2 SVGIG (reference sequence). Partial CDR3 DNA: TGTGCCTGGAGTGTAATAGGAGGGGGCGCCGGGAAA. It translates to CAWSVIGGGAGK. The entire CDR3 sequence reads CAWSVIGGGAGKLFF.

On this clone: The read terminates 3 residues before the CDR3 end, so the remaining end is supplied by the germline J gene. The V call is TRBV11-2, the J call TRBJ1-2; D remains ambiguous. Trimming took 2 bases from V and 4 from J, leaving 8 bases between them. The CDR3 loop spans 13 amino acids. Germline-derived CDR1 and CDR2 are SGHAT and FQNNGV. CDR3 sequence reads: CASSLPQFYGYTF. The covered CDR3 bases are TGTGCCAGCAGCTTACCCCAGTTCTATGGC.

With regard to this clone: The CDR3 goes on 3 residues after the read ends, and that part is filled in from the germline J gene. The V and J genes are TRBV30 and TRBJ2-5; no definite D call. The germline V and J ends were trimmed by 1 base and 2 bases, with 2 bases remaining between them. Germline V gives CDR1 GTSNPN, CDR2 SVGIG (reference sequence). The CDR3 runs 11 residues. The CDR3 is CAWSAQETQYF. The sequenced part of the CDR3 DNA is TGTGCCTGGAGTGCACAAGAGACC.

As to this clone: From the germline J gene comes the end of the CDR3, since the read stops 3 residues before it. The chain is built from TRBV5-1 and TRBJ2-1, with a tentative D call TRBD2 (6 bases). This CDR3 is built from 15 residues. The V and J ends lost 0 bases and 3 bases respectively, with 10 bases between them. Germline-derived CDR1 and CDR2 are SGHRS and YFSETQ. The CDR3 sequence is CASSLGGEVYNEQFF. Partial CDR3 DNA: TGCGCCAGCAGCTTGGGCGGGGAGGTCTACAATGAG.

CDR3 residues: CAWTPRVSEKLFF. The sequenced part of the CDR3 DNA is TGTGCCTGGACTCCGAGGGTCTCCGAAAAG. This chain joins TRBV30 and TRBJ2-2; maybe TRBD2 (5 bases). The missing CDR3 end, 3 residues past where the read stops, is filled in from the germline J gene. Germline V CDR1 and CDR2: GTSNPN, SVGIG (reference sequence). This CDR3 has 13 amino acids.

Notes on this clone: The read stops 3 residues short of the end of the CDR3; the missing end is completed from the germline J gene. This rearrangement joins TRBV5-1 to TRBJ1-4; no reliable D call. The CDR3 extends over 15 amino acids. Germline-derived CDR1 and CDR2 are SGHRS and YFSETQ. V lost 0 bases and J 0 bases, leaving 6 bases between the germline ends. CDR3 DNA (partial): TGCGCCAGCAGCTTGGCACCAGCAACTAATGAAAAA. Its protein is CASSLAPATNEK. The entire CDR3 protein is CASSLAPATNEKLFF.

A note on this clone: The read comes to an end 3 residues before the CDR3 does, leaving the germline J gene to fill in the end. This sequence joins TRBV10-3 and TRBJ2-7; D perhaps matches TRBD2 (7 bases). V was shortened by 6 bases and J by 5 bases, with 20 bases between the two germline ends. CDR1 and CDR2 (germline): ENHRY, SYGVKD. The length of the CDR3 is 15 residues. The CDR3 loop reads CAIRGGGTKAHEQYF. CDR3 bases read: TGTGCCATCAGGGGAGGGGGGACTAAGGCCCACGAG.

The part of the CDR3 DNA that was read is TGTGCCAGCAGCTGGGGGGGTTCACCC. It encodes CASSWGGSP. The full CDR3 is CASSWGGSPLHF. V is TRBV7-9 and J is TRBJ1-6, with TRBD1 as a possible D gene (5 bases). The read is 3 residues too short to cover the CDR3 end, so that end is filled in from the germline J gene. Germline V gives CDR1 SEHNR, CDR2 FQNEAQ (reference sequence). V was clipped by 4 bases and J by 9 bases, with 7 bases between them. The length of the CDR3 is 12 residues.

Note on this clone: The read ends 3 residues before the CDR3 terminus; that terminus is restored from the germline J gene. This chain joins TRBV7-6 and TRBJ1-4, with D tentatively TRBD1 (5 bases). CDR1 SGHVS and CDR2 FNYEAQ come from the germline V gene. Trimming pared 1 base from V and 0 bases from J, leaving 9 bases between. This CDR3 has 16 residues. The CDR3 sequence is CASSLEGASTNEKLFF. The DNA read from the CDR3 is TGTGCCAGCAGCTTAGAAGGGGCCTCAACTAATGAAAAA.

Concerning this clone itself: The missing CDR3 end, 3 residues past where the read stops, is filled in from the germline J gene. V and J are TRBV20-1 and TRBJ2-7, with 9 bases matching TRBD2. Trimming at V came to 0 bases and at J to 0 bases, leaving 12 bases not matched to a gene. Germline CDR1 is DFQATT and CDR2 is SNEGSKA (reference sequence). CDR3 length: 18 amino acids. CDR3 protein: CSARDVQRGAPSSYEQYF. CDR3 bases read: TGCAGTGCTAGAGATGTACAGCGGGGGGCCCCCAGCTCCTACGAG.

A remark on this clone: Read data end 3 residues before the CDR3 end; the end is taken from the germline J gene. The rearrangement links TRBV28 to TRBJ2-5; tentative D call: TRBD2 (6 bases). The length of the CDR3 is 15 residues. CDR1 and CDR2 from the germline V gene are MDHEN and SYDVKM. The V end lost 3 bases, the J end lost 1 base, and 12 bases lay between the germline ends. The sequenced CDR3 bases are TGTGCCAGCAGTTTGGCGACTAGACTCCAAGAGACC. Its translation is CASSLATRLQET. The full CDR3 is CASSLATRLQETQYF.

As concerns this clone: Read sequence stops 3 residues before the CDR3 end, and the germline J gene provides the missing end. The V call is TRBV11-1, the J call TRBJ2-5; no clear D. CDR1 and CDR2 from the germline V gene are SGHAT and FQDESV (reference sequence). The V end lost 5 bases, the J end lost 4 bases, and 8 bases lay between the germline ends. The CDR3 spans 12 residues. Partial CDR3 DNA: TGTGCCAGCAGCGATACTTCAGAGACC. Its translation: CASSDTSET. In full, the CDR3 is CASSDTSETQYF.

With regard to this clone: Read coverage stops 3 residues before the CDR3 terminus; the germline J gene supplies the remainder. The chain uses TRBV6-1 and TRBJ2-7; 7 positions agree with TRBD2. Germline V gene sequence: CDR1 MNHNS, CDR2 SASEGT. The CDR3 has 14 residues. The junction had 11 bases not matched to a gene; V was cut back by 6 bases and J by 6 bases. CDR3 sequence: CASSEPQTSREQYF. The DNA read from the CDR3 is TGTGCCAGCAGCGAACCCCAGACTAGCCGCGAG.

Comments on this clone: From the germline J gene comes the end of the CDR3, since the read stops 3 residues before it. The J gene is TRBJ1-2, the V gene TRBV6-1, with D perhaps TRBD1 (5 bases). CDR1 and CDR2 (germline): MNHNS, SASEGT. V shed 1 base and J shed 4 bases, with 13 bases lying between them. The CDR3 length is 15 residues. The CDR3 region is CASSEGAGTVYGYTF. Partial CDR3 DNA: TGTGCCAGCAGTGAAGGCGCAGGGACTGTCTATGGC.

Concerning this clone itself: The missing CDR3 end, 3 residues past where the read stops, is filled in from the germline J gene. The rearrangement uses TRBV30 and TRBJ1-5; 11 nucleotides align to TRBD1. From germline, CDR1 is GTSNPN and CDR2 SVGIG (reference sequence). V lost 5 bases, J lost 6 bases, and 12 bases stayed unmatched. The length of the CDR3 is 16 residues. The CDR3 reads CAWLEKGTGGGQPQHF. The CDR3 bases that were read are TGTGCCTGGCTTGAGAAGGGGACAGGGGGAGGTCAGCCC. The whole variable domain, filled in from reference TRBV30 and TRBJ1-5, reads SQTIHQWPATLVQPVGSPLSLECTVEGTSNPNLYWYRQAAGRGLQLLFYSVGIGQISSEVPQNLSASRPQDRQFILSSKKLLLSDSGFYLCAWLEKGTGGGQPQHFGDGTRLSIL.

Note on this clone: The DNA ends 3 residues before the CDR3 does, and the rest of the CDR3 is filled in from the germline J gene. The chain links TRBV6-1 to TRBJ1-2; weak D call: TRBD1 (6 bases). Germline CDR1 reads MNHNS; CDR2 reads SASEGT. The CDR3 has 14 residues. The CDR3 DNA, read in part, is TGTGCCAGCAGTGACTTGCCAGGGGCTTTCGGC. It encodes CASSDLPGAFG. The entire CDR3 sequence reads CASSDLPGAFGYTF.

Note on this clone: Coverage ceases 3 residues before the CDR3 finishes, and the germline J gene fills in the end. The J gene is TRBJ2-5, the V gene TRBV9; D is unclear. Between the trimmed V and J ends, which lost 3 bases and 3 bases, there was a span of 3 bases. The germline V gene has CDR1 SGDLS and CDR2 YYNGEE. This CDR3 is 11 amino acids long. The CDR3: CASSAKETQYF. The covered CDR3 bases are TGTGCCAGCAGCGCAAAAGAGACC. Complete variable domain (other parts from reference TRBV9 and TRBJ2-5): DSGVTQTPKHLITATGQRVTLRCSPRSGDLSVYWYQQSLDQGLQFLIQYYNGEERAKGNILERFSAQQFPDLHSELNLSSLELGDSALYFCASSAKETQYFGPGTRLLVL.

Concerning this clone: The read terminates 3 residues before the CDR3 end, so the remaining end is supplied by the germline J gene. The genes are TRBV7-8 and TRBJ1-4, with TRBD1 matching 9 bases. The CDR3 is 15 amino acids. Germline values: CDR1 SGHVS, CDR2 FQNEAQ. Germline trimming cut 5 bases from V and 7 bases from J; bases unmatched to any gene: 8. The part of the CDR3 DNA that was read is TGTGCCAGCAGCCCGCTGGGACAGGGCTTTGAAAAA. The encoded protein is CASSPLGQGFEK. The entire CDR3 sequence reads CASSPLGQGFEKLFF.

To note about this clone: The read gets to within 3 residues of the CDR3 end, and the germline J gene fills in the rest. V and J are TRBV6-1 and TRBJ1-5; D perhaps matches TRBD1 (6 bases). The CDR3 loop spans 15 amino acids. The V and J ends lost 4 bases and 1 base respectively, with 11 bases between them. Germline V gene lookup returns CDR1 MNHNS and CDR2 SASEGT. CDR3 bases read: TGTGCCAGCAGTGTAGGGGACATCAGCAATCAGCCC. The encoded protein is CASSVGDISNQP. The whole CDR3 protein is CASSVGDISNQPQHF.

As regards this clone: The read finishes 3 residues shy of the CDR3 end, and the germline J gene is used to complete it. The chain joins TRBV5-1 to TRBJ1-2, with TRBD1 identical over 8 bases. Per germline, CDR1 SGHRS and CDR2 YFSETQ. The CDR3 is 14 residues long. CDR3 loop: CASSNGQGTGGYTF. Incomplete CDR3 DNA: TGCGCCAGCAGCAATGGACAGGGAACGGGCGGC.

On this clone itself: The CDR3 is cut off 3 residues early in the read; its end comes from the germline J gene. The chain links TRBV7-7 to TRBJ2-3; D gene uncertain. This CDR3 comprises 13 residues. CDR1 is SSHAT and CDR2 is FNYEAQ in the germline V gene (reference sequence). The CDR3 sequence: CASSPRLEETQYF. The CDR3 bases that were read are TGTGCCAGCAGCCCCCGACTGGAAGAGACG. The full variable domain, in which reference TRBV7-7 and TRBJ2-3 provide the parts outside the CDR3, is GAGVSQSPRYKVTKRGQDVTLRCDPISSHATLYWYQQALGQGPEFLTYFNYEAQPDKSGLPSDRFSAERPEGSISTLTIQRTEQRDSAMYRCASSPRLEETQYFGPGTRLTVL.

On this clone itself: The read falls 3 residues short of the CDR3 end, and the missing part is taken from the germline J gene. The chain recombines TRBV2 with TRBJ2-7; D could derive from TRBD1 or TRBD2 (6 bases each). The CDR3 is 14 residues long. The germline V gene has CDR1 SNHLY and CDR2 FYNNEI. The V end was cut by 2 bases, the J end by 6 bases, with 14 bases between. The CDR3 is CASSEIEGGGEQYF. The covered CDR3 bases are TGTGCCAGCAGTGAAATAGAAGGAGGGGGCGAG.